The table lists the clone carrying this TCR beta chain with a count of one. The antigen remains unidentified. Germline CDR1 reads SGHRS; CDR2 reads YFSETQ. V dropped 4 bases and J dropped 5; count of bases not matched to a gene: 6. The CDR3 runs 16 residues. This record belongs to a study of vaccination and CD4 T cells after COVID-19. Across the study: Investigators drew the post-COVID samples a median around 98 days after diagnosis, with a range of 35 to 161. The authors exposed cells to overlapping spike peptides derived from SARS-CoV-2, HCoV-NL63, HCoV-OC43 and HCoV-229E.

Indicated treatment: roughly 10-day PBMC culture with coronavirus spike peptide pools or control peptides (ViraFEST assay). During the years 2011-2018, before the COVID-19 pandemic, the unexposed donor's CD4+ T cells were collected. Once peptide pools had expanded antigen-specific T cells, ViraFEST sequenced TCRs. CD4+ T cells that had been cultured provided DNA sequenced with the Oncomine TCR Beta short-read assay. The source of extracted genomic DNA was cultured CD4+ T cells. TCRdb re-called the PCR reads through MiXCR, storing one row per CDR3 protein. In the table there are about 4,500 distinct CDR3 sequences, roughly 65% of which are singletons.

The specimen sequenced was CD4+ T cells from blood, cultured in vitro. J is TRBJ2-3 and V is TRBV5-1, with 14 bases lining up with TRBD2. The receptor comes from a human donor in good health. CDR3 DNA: TGCGCCAGCAGCCCTGGACTAGCGGGAGGACGAGATACGCAGTATTTT. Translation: CASSPGLAGGRDTQYF.